The rows below give T cell receptor beta chains drawn from one sample of a study of cytomegalovirus exposure and HLA in healthy donors. The repertoire was sequenced with immunoSEQ multiplex PCR; TCRdb's copy has only in-frame clones and lacks some. The sample table includes around 150,000 clones. Sequencing used PBMCs. The receptors were sampled from a woman aged 55 to 70 in good health and CMV-seronegative. Both conserved end residues are part of each CDR3. The D gene is left open where the match is weak.

v_call: TRBV18
d_call: NA
j_call: TRBJ1-6
cdr3_nt: TGTGCCAGCTCACCACGTACTCCACCCCTCCACTTT
cdr3_aa: CASSPRTPPLHF

v_call: TRBV11-2
d_call: TRBD2
j_call: TRBJ2-5
cdr3_nt: TGTGCCAGCAGCTATGGACTAGCGGGGGGGCGGGTGCGGGAGACCCAGTACTTC
cdr3_aa: CASSYGLAGGRVRETQYF

v_call: TRBV4-3
d_call: NA
j_call: TRBJ1-2
cdr3_nt: TGCGCCAGCAGCCATGAGCGGGCCTACTATGGCTACACCTTC
cdr3_aa: CASSHERAYYGYTF

v_call: TRBV10-1
d_call: NA
j_call: TRBJ1-1
cdr3_nt: TGCGCCAGCAGTGATTGTCCGTTTGCAGGTAAGAACACTGAAGCTTTCTTT
cdr3_aa: CASSDCPFAGKNTEAFF

v_call: TRBV7-3
d_call: TRBD1
j_call: TRBJ1-1
cdr3_nt: TGTGCCAGCAGCCATTCGGGACAGGAGAACACTGAAGCTTTCTTT
cdr3_aa: CASSHSGQENTEAFF

v_call: TRBV7-2
d_call: NA
j_call: TRBJ2-5
cdr3_nt: TGTGCCAGCAGCTTAGACAGGGCGGTTCAAGAGACCCAGTACTTC
cdr3_aa: CASSLDRAVQETQYF

v_call: TRBV15
d_call: TRBD2
j_call: TRBJ2-2
cdr3_nt: TGTGCCACAAAGCGGGAGGGGGACACCGGGGAGCTGTTTTTT
cdr3_aa: CATKREGDTGELFF

v_call: TRBV9
d_call: TRBD2
j_call: TRBJ2-2
cdr3_nt: TGTGCCAGCAGTGATACGGCCTTAGCGGGGACCTATAGATCCGGGGAGCTGTTTTTT
cdr3_aa: CASSDTALAGTYRSGELFF

v_call: TRBV2
d_call: NA
j_call: TRBJ1-4
cdr3_nt: TGTGCCAGCAGTGCTACAGGGTCGGGGAGTGAAAAACTGTTTTTT
cdr3_aa: CASSATGSGSEKLFF

v_call: TRBV4-1
d_call: NA
j_call: TRBJ1-5
cdr3_nt: TGCGCCAGCAGCCAGGGGGCGCGAGGCAATCAGCCCCAGCATTTT
cdr3_aa: CASSQGARGNQPQHF

v_call: TRBV29-1
d_call: NA
j_call: TRBJ2-5
cdr3_nt: TGCAGCGTCGGACAGTCCGGGGAGACCCAGTACTTC
cdr3_aa: CSVGQSGETQYF

v_call: TRBV5-1
d_call: NA
j_call: TRBJ1-1
cdr3_nt: TGCGCCAGCAGCCTGGACAGAGCGAACACTGAAGCTTTCTTT
cdr3_aa: CASSLDRANTEAFF

v_call: TRBV6-5
d_call: TRBD2
j_call: TRBJ2-3
cdr3_nt: TGTGCCAGCAGCCCCGGGGGAGCGGGGGATGATACGCAGTATTTT
cdr3_aa: CASSPGGAGDDTQYF

v_call: TRBV6-5
d_call: NA
j_call: TRBJ1-5
cdr3_nt: TGTGCCAGCAGGGGGGCGCGGGAGCCCCAGCATTTT
cdr3_aa: CASRGAREPQHF

v_call: TRBV5-1
d_call: NA
j_call: TRBJ2-1
cdr3_nt: TGCGCCAGCAGCACGGGGACTTTCAGCTCCTACAATGAGCAGTTCTTC
cdr3_aa: CASSTGTFSSYNEQFF

v_call: TRBV5-1
d_call: TRBD2
j_call: TRBJ2-3
cdr3_nt: TGCGCCAGCAGCCGTGGCCTAGCGGGGGAGACAGATACGCAGTATTTT
cdr3_aa: CASSRGLAGETDTQYF